The next 19 T cell receptor beta chains were all read from a single sample in a study of cytomegalovirus exposure and HLA in healthy donors. Primers for the PCR totalled 60 Vbeta and 13 Jbeta. Some clones are missing from TCRdb's copy, which holds only in-frame ones; the method was immunoSEQ multiplex PCR. The repertoire holds about 81,000 clones, with around 80% as singletons. The sequencing sample was made of PBMCs. All receptors derive from a man over 45 in good health and CMV-seropositive.

V usage is TRBV7-2 and J usage is TRBJ1-6, with 8 bases matching TRBD1. Per germline, CDR1 SGHTA and CDR2 FQGNSA. Trimming at V came to 4 bases and at J to 10 bases, leaving 9 bases not matched to a gene. The CDR3 has 15 amino acids. The CDR3 here is CASSSSRGRWSPLHF. The CDR3 DNA is TGTGCCAGCAGCTCCTCCAGGGGGCGATGGTCACCCCTCCACTTT.

As concerns this clone: One junction end disagrees with the germline gene, perhaps due to a read error. The CDR3 here is CSSSRGGEWSSYEQYF. CDR3 sequence (DNA): TGTTCCAGCAGCCGGGGAGGCGAGTGGAGCTCCTACGAGCAGTACTTC. V gene TRBV7-9 combines with J gene TRBJ2-7, with a weak D call TRBD2 (6 bases). CDR1 and CDR2 from the germline V gene are SEHNR and FQNEAQ (reference sequence). The CDR3 loop spans 16 amino acids.

This chain links TRBV7-3 with TRBJ1-1; D not certain. The CDR3 sequence is 13 residues long. V gave up 1 base and J gave up 9 bases, with 12 bases separating them. Germline V gene sequence: CDR1 SGHTA, CDR2 FQGTGA. CDR3 sequence: CASSLSDGSKAFF. The DNA of the CDR3 is TGTGCCAGCAGCTTAAGTGATGGCAGTAAAGCTTTCTTT.

This clone was detected only a few times. CDR3: CASSIDSFYGYTF. The CDR3 nucleotides are TGTGCCAGTAGTATCGACTCATTCTATGGCTACACCTTC. The J gene is TRBJ1-2, the V gene TRBV19; D not certain. Between the trimmed V and J ends, which lost 3 bases and 4 bases, there was a span of 9 bases. The CDR3 has 13 amino acids. CDR1 is LNHDA and CDR2 is SQIVND in the germline V gene (reference sequence).

The chain is built from TRBV5-1 and TRBJ2-1, with D possibly TRBD1 on 6 matching bases. The CDR3 loop spans 16 amino acids. V dropped 4 bases and J dropped 3 bases, with 17 bases sitting between them. Germline V CDR1 and CDR2: SGHRS, YFSETQ. The CDR3 DNA is TGCGCCAGCAGCAGCCCCCGGGACACCTACTACAATGAGCAGTTCTTC. This codes for CASSSPRDTYYNEQFF.

The rearrangement links TRBV6-5 to TRBJ2-7; 10 bases align to TRBD1. Germline loops: CDR1 MNHEY, CDR2 SVGAGI. CDR3 length equals 16 residues. Unmatched junction bases numbered 10, after V lost 2 bases and J lost 6 bases. This CDR3 reads CASSYNFGTGVTEQYF. CDR3 nucleotide sequence: TGTGCCAGCAGTTACAATTTTGGGACAGGGGTGACCGAGCAGTACTTC.

J is TRBJ1-2 and V is TRBV7-6; D is unresolved. The germline V gene has CDR1 SGHVS and CDR2 FNYEAQ. Trimming left V 4 bases short and J 5 bases short, with 11 bases between. The CDR3 loop spans 13 amino acids. The CDR3 protein is CASSYNDNYGYTF. The DNA for the CDR3 is TGTGCCAGCAGCTATAACGACAATTATGGCTACACCTTC.

This chain joins TRBV6-1 and TRBJ2-7; TRBD2 matches at 7 bases. The CDR3 runs to 12 residues. Germline trimming cut 1 base from V and 6 bases from J; bases unmatched to any gene: 0. Germline V gives CDR1 MNHNS, CDR2 SASEGT. The CDR3: CASSEGGGEQYF. As DNA, the CDR3 is TGTGCCAGCAGTGAAGGGGGGGGCGAGCAGTACTTC.

This clone came up a few times. J is TRBJ2-1 and V is TRBV6-1, with 7 bases that match TRBD2. After removal of 6 bases from V and 0 bases from J, the junction contained 2 bases not matched to a gene. Germline values: CDR1 MNHNS, CDR2 SASEGT. CDR3 length: 14 amino acids. The CDR3 DNA reads TGTGCCAGCAGGTGGGGGGGCTCCTACAATGAGCAGTTCTTC. Protein sequence: CASRWGGSYNEQFF.

This clone came up a few times. The chain uses TRBV9 and TRBJ2-3; TRBD2 matches at 8 bases. The CDR3 consists of 18 residues. Germline V gene lookup returns CDR1 SGDLS and CDR2 YYNGEE. J gave up 0 bases and V 1 base, and 10 bases lay outside the gene matches. CDR3 in DNA: TGTGCCAGCAGCGTACTTTCCGGGAGGGCCGGAAGCACAGATACGCAGTATTTT. This codes for CASSVLSGRAGSTDTQYF. Together with reference TRBV9 and TRBJ2-3, the CDR3 gives the full variable domain: DSGVTQTPKHLITATGQRVTLRCSPRSGDLSVYWYQQSLDQGLQFLIQYYNGEERAKGNILERFSAQQFPDLHSELNLSSLELGDSALYFCASSVLSGRAGSTDTQYFGPGTRLTVL.

This chain joins TRBV9 and TRBJ2-2, with D possibly being TRBD2 (5 bases). The V and J ends lost 1 base and 1 base respectively, with 8 bases between them. This CDR3 region has 15 residues. CDR1 and CDR2 (germline): SGDLS, YYNGEE. The CDR3 sequence is CASSVNSENTGELFF. The DNA for the CDR3 is TGTGCCAGCAGCGTAAATAGCGAGAACACCGGGGAGCTGTTTTTT.

This clone occurred a few times. The V and J genes are TRBV6-6 and TRBJ2-3; 9 bases line up with TRBD1. The ends lost 6 bases at V and 2 bases at J; junction bases unmatched: 9. CDR1 and CDR2 from the germline V gene are MNHNY and SVGAGI (reference sequence). The CDR3 loop spans 16 amino acids. The CDR3 region is CASRETGGAHTDTQYF. CDR3 sequence (DNA): TGTGCCAGCAGAGAAACAGGGGGCGCACACACAGATACGCAGTATTTT.

CDR3 in amino acids: CASSLALAGGPVTQYF. In DNA, the CDR3 is TGTGCCAGCAGCTTAGCACTAGCGGGGGGGCCAGTTACGCAGTATTTT. The genes are TRBV7-9 and TRBJ2-3, with 13 bases lining up with TRBD2. V lost 0 bases, J lost 8 bases, and 5 bases stayed unmatched. CDR3 length: 16 residues. Germline V gene sequence: CDR1 SEHNR, CDR2 FQNEAQ (reference sequence). Full variable domain (remainder filled in from reference TRBV7-9 and TRBJ2-3): DTGVSQNPRHKITKRGQNVTFRCDPISEHNRLYWYRQTLGQGPEFLTYFQNEAQLEKSRLLSDRFSAERPKGSFSTLEIQRTEQGDSAMYLCASSLALAGGPVTQYFGPGTRLTVL.

The CDR3 nucleotides read TGTGCCAGCAGTTTAACTCAGGGTTCCTACGAGCAGTACTTC. Translated, it gives CASSLTQGSYEQYF. The rearrangement joins TRBV27 to TRBJ2-7; D possibly corresponds to TRBD1 (5 bases). The V end was cut by 2 bases, the J end by 1 base, with 9 bases between. Germline assignment: CDR1 MNHEY and CDR2 SMNVEV (reference sequence). The CDR3 has 14 amino acids.

The V and J genes are TRBV27 and TRBJ2-7; 10 nucleotides match TRBD1. V lost 6 bases to trimming and J lost 6 bases; unmatched junction nucleotides: 8. CDR1 is MNHEY, CDR2 SMNVEV, per germline (reference sequence). The CDR3 spans 14 residues. The CDR3 DNA reads as TGTGCCAGCAGGTCCTTGACAGGGGGCTTCGAGCAGTACTTC. It encodes CASRSLTGGFEQYF.

In its sample, this clone was seen a few times. The chain carries TRBV29-1 and TRBJ2-7; 10 bases line up with TRBD1. The CDR3 length is 13 residues. Germline CDR1 and CDR2: SQVTM and ANQGSEA. V gave up 7 bases and J gave up 2 bases; unmatched junction bases: 5. CDR3 sequence (DNA): TGCAGCGCCCGTGACAGGGGGCCCTACGAGCAGTACTTC. Protein product: CSARDRGPYEQYF.

This chain joins TRBV27 and TRBJ1-5, with a weak D call TRBD1 (5 bases). CDR1 is MNHEY and CDR2 is SMNVEV in the germline V gene (reference sequence). The CDR3 is 16 residues long. V dropped 0 bases and J dropped 0 bases, with 9 bases sitting between them. The CDR3, as DNA: TGTGCCAGCAGTTTATCGTGGACAACTAGCAATCAGCCCCAGCATTTT. It translates to CASSLSWTTSNQPQHF.

This clone is medium-sized in the sample. The chain links TRBV7-6 to TRBJ1-1; 7 nucleotides align to TRBD1. The CDR3 contains 13 residues. J gave up 4 bases and V 7 bases, and 6 bases lay outside the gene matches. The germline CDR1 and CDR2 sequences are SGHVS and FNYEAQ. The CDR3 coding sequence is TGTGCCAGCACGAGGGGGCTTGGCACTGAAGCTTTCTTT. Protein: CASTRGLGTEAFF.

The V gene is TRBV7-8, the J gene TRBJ1-1; tentatively, D is TRBD1 (6 bases). V shed 6 bases and J shed 0 bases, with 20 bases lying between them. This CDR3 is 17 amino acids long. Germline loops: CDR1 SGHVS, CDR2 FQNEAQ. The CDR3 sequence: CASRPSRGGEVNTEAFF. As DNA, the CDR3 is TGTGCCAGCAGACCTAGCAGGGGCGGTGAGGTGAACACTGAAGCTTTCTTT.